Detailed here is one T cell receptor (beta chain). The specificity of this receptor is unknown. Base qualities were left out, and no much larger clone turns up one base away. The collaborating institutions used their own protocols to collect whole blood in K2EDTA tubes. For TCRbeta analysis, collaborators shipped samples as frozen whole blood, isolated PBMCs, or DNA extracted from either of those sample types. This sample was taken from a study of blood T cell repertoires in COVID-19 (dated by TCRdb to about 2020). Study-wide context: Collaborator samples came from the United States, Italy and Spain and covered acute and convalescent phases of COVID-19. Nearly every sample came with metadata listing a de-identified subject ID, COVID-19 status, age in years and sex. Where available, HLA class I and class II types were obtained from metadata supplied by the sample provider rather than from assay-based typing. The dataset comprised deeply sampled blood TCRbeta repertoires from subjects exposed to, actively infected with, or recovered from COVID-19. The prospective study material was composed of cDNA or gDNA derived from T cells, B-cell-depleted T cells, or PBMCs. The samples were drawn from the first 160 participants of the ongoing ImmuneRACE study and from under 1,500 subjects provided by 6 global collaborators. The repertoires were released in a freely available public database meant as a resource for research on the immune response to SARS-CoV-2. The full study reports these points: Clinical and demographic metadata were provided uncurated, with the amount varying by source and participant.

The CDR3 measures 17 amino acids from cysteine to phenylalanine. The sequence is cut down to CDR3 DNA, 51 bases in frame from base 1. TCRbeta CDR3 regions were amplified from genomic DNA using the immunoSEQ Assay, a bias-controlled multiplex PCR. Concerning the study's data processing: Within the assay, amplification of reference gene primers was used to estimate how many nucleated cells each sample contained. To quantify the absolute abundance of each unique TCRbeta CDR3 rearrangement, sequence reads were collapsed and filtered. For each sample, productive Simpson clonality was calculated by taking the square root of Simpson's diversity index across productive rearrangements. The immuneACCESS repertoire file appears here via TCRdb, limited to in-frame rearrangements. These files lack a portion of the clones; in checked studies, under half of the deficit traces to unresolved V genes, and the cause of the others is not known. The DNA gave D and trimming, while V, J and clone size come from that table. The sample data list 87,000 or so clones, and roughly 80% of these were observed just once. Jointly, the top ten make up more than 15% of the sample.

In this chain, TRBV21-1 is recombined with TRBJ1-1; the table assigns TRBD1, which was not confirmed against the DNA. TRBV21-1 is flagged as a pseudogene. Sequenced sample: peripheral blood. The clonotype originates from a woman older than 75 with active or convalescent COVID-19. The CDR3: CASSSPVWGPSDCEAFF. The DNA is as follows: TGTGCCAGCAGCAGCCCAGTCTGGGGGCCGTCTGATTGTGAAGCTTTCTTT.